This TCR beta chain was captured in a study of PD-1 blockade in classical Hodgkin lymphoma. The repertoire was sequenced with immunoSEQ multiplex PCR; TCRdb's copy has only in-frame clones and lacks some. This sample has 90,000 to 100,000 clones, with 75% to 90% found just once. Findings of the study overall: Patients excluded were those beginning nivolumab under 1 year after ASCT.

The CDR3 consists of 15 residues. The V gene lost 4 bases and the J gene lost 8 bases, with 18 bases spanning the gap. The germline V gene has CDR1 SGHDT and CDR2 YYEEEE. In every patient, relapse followed autologous stem cell transplantation, while exposure to brentuximab vedotin differed. This clone was detected a few times. The antigen is undetermined. The rearrangement links TRBV5-6 to TRBJ1-4; the D is unclear. The sequencing here drew on peripheral blood mononuclear cells (PBMCs), taken before the second cycle of nivolumab. This TCR was sampled from a human donor with classical Hodgkin lymphoma. The CDR3 sequence: CASSPAGGGKEKLFF. The CDR3 DNA reads as TGTGCCAGCAGCCCGGCCGGCGGAGGGAAGGAAAAACTGTTTTTT.